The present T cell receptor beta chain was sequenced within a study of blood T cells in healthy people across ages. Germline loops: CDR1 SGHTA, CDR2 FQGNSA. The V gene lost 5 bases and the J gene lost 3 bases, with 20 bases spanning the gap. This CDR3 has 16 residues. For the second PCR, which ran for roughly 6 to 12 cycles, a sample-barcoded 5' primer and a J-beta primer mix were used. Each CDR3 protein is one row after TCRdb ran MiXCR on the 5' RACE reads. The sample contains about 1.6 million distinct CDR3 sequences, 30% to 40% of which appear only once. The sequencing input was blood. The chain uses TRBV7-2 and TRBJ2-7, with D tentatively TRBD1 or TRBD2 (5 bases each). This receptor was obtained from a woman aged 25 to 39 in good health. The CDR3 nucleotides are TGTGCCAGCAGCGTAGGAGTAGCTGGGGGTATCTACGAGCAGTACTTC. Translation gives CASSVGVAGGIYEQYF.